Listed below are T cell receptor beta chains from one sample, sequenced in a study of T cells in Graves' hyperthyroidism and ophthalmopathy. TCRdb recomputed calls from the multiplex PCR reads with MiXCR, one row per CDR3 protein. The data show some 250,000 distinct CDR3 sequences, less than 15% seen once. Material: blood. The receptors come from a woman aged 40-49 years with Graves' hyperthyroidism that later progressed to Graves' ophthalmopathy. Each CDR3 is given with its conserved first and last residue. The D gene is left open where the match is weak. Size values are once, few and many counts, or a class for expanded clones, and some rows have none.

D	size	V	J	length	CDR3	DNA
TRBD2	many	TRBV20-1	TRBJ2-7	15	CSAPRGTSASYEQYF	TGCAGTGCCCCGCGGGGGACTAGCGCGTCCTACGAGCAGTACTTC
NA	many	TRBV5-1	TRBJ2-1	14	CASSLVRPYNEQFF	TGCGCCAGCAGCTTGGTCCGTCCTTACAATGAGCAGTTCTTC
NA	NA	TRBV7-9	TRBJ2-7	13	CASRGRESYEQYF	TGTGCCAGCAGGGGACGGGAATCCTACGAGCAGTACTTC
TRBD2	NA	TRBV7-9	TRBJ2-7	14	CASSSPGRGTEQYF	TGTGCCAGCAGCTCACCGGGGAGGGGAACCGAGCAGTACTTC
TRBD2	once	TRBV7-9	TRBJ2-5	15	CASSEGLVLRETQYF	TGTGCCAGCAGCGAGGGACTAGTCTTGCGAGAGACCCAGTACTTC
NA	many	TRBV10-3	TRBJ1-1	14	CAISEGGANTEAFF	TGTGCCATCAGTGAGGGGGGGGCCAACACTGAAGCTTTCTTT
TRBD2	many	TRBV5-1	TRBJ2-3	15	CASSSGTTSTVAQYF	TGCGCCAGCAGCTCCGGGACTACTAGCACTGTGGCGCAGTATTTT
TRBD1	many	TRBV5-1	TRBJ2-7	16	CASSWSPGQVAYEQYF	TGCGCCAGCAGCTGGTCACCGGGACAGGTGGCCTACGAGCAGTACTTC
TRBD1	few	TRBV9	TRBJ2-2	15	CAICPGTGSCGELFF	TGTGCCATATGTCCCGGGACAGGGAGTTGCGGGGAGCTGTTTTTT
NA	many	TRBV7-9	TRBJ1-1	13	CASSLEGDTEAFF	TGTGCCAGCAGCTTAGAAGGAGACACTGAAGCTTTCTTT
NA	few	TRBV7-9	TRBJ2-1	13	CASRPGTGMEQFF	TGTGCCAGCAGACCCGGGACGGGGATGGAGCAGTTCTTC
NA	few	TRBV27	TRBJ1-2	12	CASSSLNYGYTF	TGTGCCAGCAGTTCGTTAAACTATGGCTACACCTTC
NA	many	TRBV10-3	TRBJ2-5	14	CAISESVGNETQYF	TGTGCCATCAGTGAGTCGGTGGGCAATGAGACCCAGTACTTC
NA	NA	TRBV29-1	TRBJ2-7	14	CSVELVGRAIEQYF	TGCAGCGTTGAACTAGTTGGCAGGGCGATCGAGCAGTACTTC
NA	NA	TRBV24-1	TRBJ1-2	13	CATSATDNYGYTF	TGTGCCACCAGTGCGACAGACAACTATGGCTACACCTTC
TRBD1	many	TRBV7-9	TRBJ1-6	15	CASSLRGLSNSPLHF	TGTGCCAGCAGCCTCAGGGGGCTGAGTAATTCACCCCTCCACTTT
NA	many	TRBV6-5	TRBJ1-2	13	CASSYRGRDGYTF	TGTGCCAGCAGTTACCGGGGGCGGGATGGCTACACCTTC
TRBD2	NA	TRBV28	TRBJ2-5	17	CASSQAASGSAGETQYF	TGTGCCAGCAGCCAAGCCGCTAGCGGGAGTGCGGGGGAGACCCAGTACTTC
TRBD1	NA	TRBV6-1	TRBJ2-3	14	CASRFGQVTDTQYF	TGTGCCAGCAGATTCGGACAGGTCACAGATACGCAGTATTTT
NA	many	TRBV2	TRBJ1-5	15	CASRRMDSPIQPQHF	TGTGCCAGCAGAAGGATGGACAGCCCAATCCAGCCCCAGCATTTT
TRBD1	NA	TRBV6-5	TRBJ2-2	22	CASSYSRPGTGGFYMNTGELFF	TGTGCCAGCAGTTACTCTCGCCCCGGGACAGGGGGCTTCTATATGAACACCGGGGAGCTGTTTTTT
NA	few	TRBV9	TRBJ1-4	18	CASSVEPTPSTYNEKLFF	TGTGCCAGCAGCGTAGAACCCACACCATCAACATATAATGAAAAACTGTTTTTT
TRBD2	many	TRBV15	TRBJ2-3	13	CATRLAVTDTQYF	TGTGCCACTAGACTAGCGGTCACAGATACGCAGTATTTT
TRBD2	once	TRBV13	TRBJ2-3	17	CASSPYGGVMAEDTQYF	TGTGCCAGCAGCCCCTATGGGGGGGTGATGGCCGAAGATACGCAGTATTTT